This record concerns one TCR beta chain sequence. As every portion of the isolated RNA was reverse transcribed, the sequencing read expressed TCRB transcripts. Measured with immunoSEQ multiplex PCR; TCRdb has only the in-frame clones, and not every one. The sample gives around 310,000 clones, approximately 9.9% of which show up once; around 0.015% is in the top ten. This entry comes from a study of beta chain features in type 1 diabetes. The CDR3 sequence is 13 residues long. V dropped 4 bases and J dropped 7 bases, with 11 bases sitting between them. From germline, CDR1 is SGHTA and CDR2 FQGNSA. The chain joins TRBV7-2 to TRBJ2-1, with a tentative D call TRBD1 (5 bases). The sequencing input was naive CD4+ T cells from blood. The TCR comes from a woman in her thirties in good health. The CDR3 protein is CASSSGSWNEQFF. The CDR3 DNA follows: TGTGCCAGCAGCTCAGGGTCGTGGAATGAGCAGTTCTTC.